A selection of T cell receptor beta chains follows, all from one sample in a study of graft-versus-host responses after intestinal transplantation. Here immunoSEQ multiplex PCR was the method, and the copy in TCRdb shows in-frame clones only, minus some. The sample shows 57,000 or so clones, under 95% of them seen only once. The specimen was PBMCs, collected about 120 days after intestinal transplantation. The receptors here all came from a human patient who received an intestinal transplant, so some T cells may come from the graft donor. CDR3s include the opening cysteine and the closing phenylalanine or tryptophan. D genes are given only for firm matches. The size of a clone is reported for some rows only, either as once, few or many, or as a class for expanded clones.

v_gene: TRBV18; j_gene: TRBJ2-6; d_gene: -; abundance: -; CDR3nt: TGTGCCAGCTCACCGGCCGGCGACCCTGGGGCCAACGTCCTGACTTTC; CDR3aa: CASSPAGDPGANVLTF
v_gene: TRBV6-5; j_gene: TRBJ2-7; d_gene: -; abundance: -; CDR3nt: TGTGCCAGCAGGGGTGGATTGCTATCCCACGAGCAGTACTTC; CDR3aa: CASRGGLLSHEQYF
v_gene: TRBV19; j_gene: TRBJ2-2; d_gene: -; abundance: -; CDR3nt: TGTGCCAGTCGGAACGGTCGGGCTAGCGAGCGCACCGGGGAGCTGTTTTTT; CDR3aa: CASRNGRASERTGELFF
v_gene: TRBV5-1; j_gene: TRBJ1-6; d_gene: -; abundance: -; CDR3nt: TGCGCCAGCAGCTTGGTGGGTATGGAGTCGGCCCTCCACTTT; CDR3aa: CASSLVGMESALHF
v_gene: TRBV5-6; j_gene: TRBJ2-3; d_gene: TRBD1; abundance: -; CDR3nt: TGTGCCAGCAGCTTTCCCCGACAGGGTACAGATACGCAGTATTTT; CDR3aa: CASSFPRQGTDTQYF
v_gene: TRBV6-1; j_gene: TRBJ2-1; d_gene: TRBD1; abundance: -; CDR3nt: TGTGCCAGCAGGGTCACAGGGGAGAATGAGCAGTTCTTC; CDR3aa: CASRVTGENEQFF
v_gene: TRBV5-1; j_gene: TRBJ1-2; d_gene: TRBD1; abundance: -; CDR3nt: TGCGCCAGCAGCTTCGGGACAGACTCCTATGGCTACACCTTC; CDR3aa: CASSFGTDSYGYTF
v_gene: TRBV29-1; j_gene: TRBJ1-2; d_gene: -; abundance: -; CDR3nt: TGCAGCGTTGGTGACAGACTATTCTATGGCTACACCTTC; CDR3aa: CSVGDRLFYGYTF
v_gene: TRBV14; j_gene: TRBJ1-4; d_gene: -; abundance: -; CDR3nt: TGTGCCAGCAGCAAAAGAGGGAATGAAAAACTGTTTTTT; CDR3aa: CASSKRGNEKLFF
v_gene: TRBV10-1; j_gene: TRBJ1-1; d_gene: -; abundance: -; CDR3nt: TGCGCCGGTACAGGGAGCACTGAAGCTTTCTTT; CDR3aa: CAGTGSTEAFF
v_gene: TRBV11-1; j_gene: TRBJ1-2; d_gene: -; abundance: -; CDR3nt: TGTGCCAGCAGCTTATATCCAGGGAACTATGGCTACACCTTC; CDR3aa: CASSLYPGNYGYTF
v_gene: TRBV7-2; j_gene: TRBJ1-5; d_gene: -; abundance: -; CDR3nt: TGTGCCAGCAGCTTAGGAGGCAGGGTGGATCAGCCCCAGCATTTT; CDR3aa: CASSLGGRVDQPQHF
v_gene: TRBV9; j_gene: TRBJ2-1; d_gene: -; abundance: -; CDR3nt: TGTGCCAGCAGCTCAGCGGTCTCCTCCTACAATGAGCAGTTCTTC; CDR3aa: CASSSAVSSYNEQFF
v_gene: TRBV7-9; j_gene: TRBJ2-7; d_gene: TRBD2; abundance: once; CDR3nt: TGTGCCAGCAGCTCGAAGCGGGAGTGGGCCTACGAGCAGTACTTC; CDR3aa: CASSSKREWAYEQYF